Included here is one T cell receptor beta chain sequence, with context. This entry is derived from a study of blood T cell repertoires in COVID-19. Original data processing: By means of reference gene primer amplification, nucleated cell counts were estimated. Data came from immunoSEQ multiplex PCR; TCRdb stores just in-frame clones and leaves some out. V and J calls and clone size are copied from that table; D and trimming were computed from the DNA. The sample yields about 63,000 clones, more than 70% seen once. V was clipped by 4 bases and J by 7 bases, with 11 bases between them. CDR1 and CDR2 from the germline V gene are WNHNN and SYGVQD (reference sequence). The CDR3 has 13 amino acids.

The chain is built from TRBV10-1 and TRBJ2-4; D ambiguous. Specimen: peripheral blood. This TCR was sampled from a human donor in a cohort sampled during active COVID-19. The CDR3 sequence: CASSVGNNNIQYF. In DNA form, the CDR3 reads TGCGCCAGCAGTGTGGGCAACAACAACATTCAGTACTTC.